The sequence of this TCR beta chain was determined in a study of read filtering for tumor transcriptome and immune sequencing. Turning to the study itself: Roughly 8 patients were R-ISS I, roughly 17 were R-ISS II, more than five were R-ISS III.

From about 400 ng of RNA, a library with molecular barcoded alpha/delta and beta/gamma adaptors was made. One entry per CDR3 protein, called by TCRdb with MiXCR from the reads. The table has about 45,000 distinct CDR3 sequences, 20% seen once. This CDR3 has 15 amino acids. Trimming removed 0 bases at V and 3 bases at J, with 9 bases between. Study results and caveats: Around 85% of IR-seq clonotypes had one read, totaling about 3.5% of reads; RNA-seq: about 74% and 41%. Correlation between methods rose after single-read clonotypes were removed.

Sampling of bone marrow took place during active disease in every patient. This clonotype was counted at least ten times. Its antigen is currently unknown. The sequenced material came from a population of CD138-negative cells sorted from bone marrow. The sequence was obtained from a donor at least 40 years old with multiple myeloma. V is TRBV12-3 or TRBV12-4 and J is TRBJ2-1; possibly TRBD2 for D (5 bases). The CDR3 protein is CASSLAPGNYNEQFF. In DNA form, the CDR3 reads TGTGCCAGCAGTTTAGCCCCCGGGAACTACAATGAGCAGTTCTTC.